This T cell receptor beta chain emerged from a study of CD4 and CD8 cells across lung adenocarcinoma regions. CDR1 is MNHEY, CDR2 SVGAGI, per germline. The CDR3 covers 16 residues. The V and J ends lost 3 bases and 4 bases, in that order; junction bases with no gene match: 9. The patients had localized lung adenocarcinoma, a non-small cell subtype. TCRdb passed the PCR reads through MiXCR, listing each CDR3 protein once. Among about 12,000 distinct CDR3 sequences listed, roughly 48% were seen once. This clonotype was observed many times. This chain joins TRBV6-5 and TRBJ2-5, with 9 bases aligning to TRBD1. The sequence came from a female donor with lung adenocarcinoma. The CD4 and CD8 labels of this study may be unreliable. The sample consisted of CD8+ T cells from the margin of a lung tumor. CDR3 in DNA: TGTGCCAGCAGTTATTTGTCGGGACAGGGAGGAGAGACCCAGTACTTC. Translation: CASSYLSGQGGETQYF.